Shown below are 16 T cell receptor beta chains from a single sample sequenced in a study of cytomegalovirus exposure and HLA in healthy donors. 60 Vbeta and 13 Jbeta primers were used in PCR. The data were produced by immunoSEQ multiplex PCR, yet TCRdb's version contains in-frame clones alone and is incomplete. The data show roughly 180,000 clones, around 84% seen once. The sample comprised PBMCs. Receptor source: a girl aged 2-9 years in good health and CMV-seropositive.

This clone came up a few times. The chain recombines TRBV25-1 with TRBJ1-1; TRBD1 matches at 7 bases. The trim removed 3 bases at V and 3 bases at J, leaving 4 bases unmatched. The CDR3 loop spans 14 amino acids. The V gene's germline CDR1 is MGHDK and CDR2 SYGVNS. CDR3: CASSDPDRDTEAFF. As DNA, the CDR3 is TGTGCCAGCAGTGATCCTGACAGGGACACTGAAGCTTTCTTT. The variable domain in full, with the rest retrieved from reference TRBV25-1 and TRBJ1-1, is EADIYQTPRYLVIGTGKKITLECSQTMGHDKMYWYQQDPGMELHLIHYSYGVNSTEKGDLSSESTVSRIRTEHFPLTLESARPSHTSQYLCASSDPDRDTEAFFGQGTRLTVV.

There are a few counts of this clone. The J gene is TRBJ1-5, the V gene TRBV5-6; D call uncertain. The germline V and J ends were trimmed by 3 bases and 5 bases, with 9 bases remaining between them. The CDR3 loop spans 13 amino acids. Germline-derived CDR1 and CDR2 are SGHDT and YYEEEE. The CDR3 bases are TGTGCCAGCAGCTCAGTCGACTATCAGCCCCAGCATTTT. The encoded protein is CASSSVDYQPQHF.

The chain links TRBV21-1 to TRBJ2-7; the D call TRBD2 from the table was never checked on the DNA. TRBV21-1 is shown as a pseudogene. There are 11 residues in the CDR3. The CDR3 reads CASSPTCEQYF. The CDR3 nucleotides are TGTGCCAGCAGCCCAACTTGCGAGCAGTACTTC.

The rearrangement links TRBV11-2 to TRBJ2-7; 8 positions match TRBD2. In germline, CDR1 is SGHAT, CDR2 FQNNGV. V lost 2 bases and J lost 2; bases outside the gene matches: 17. The CDR3 is 19 amino acids. CDR3: CASSLNVILAGRITYEQYF. CDR3 nucleotides: TGTGCCAGCAGCTTAAATGTAATATTAGCGGGGAGGATTACCTACGAGCAGTACTTC.

DNA of the CDR3: TGTGCCAGTAGGACCATATGGGGAGAGAGCACAGATACGCAGTATTTT. This gives the protein CASRTIWGESTDTQYF. V and J are TRBV19 and TRBJ2-3; D possibly corresponds to TRBD2 (5 bases). This CDR3 spans 16 amino acids. Germline-derived CDR1 and CDR2 are LNHDA and SQIVND (reference sequence). V was clipped by 6 bases and J by 0 bases, with 16 bases between them.

The DNA for the CDR3 is TGTGCCAGCACCCGCGCCCTTCAGGGGAATGAGCAGTTCTTC. It specifies CASTRALQGNEQFF. The chain joins TRBV6-1 to TRBJ2-1, with D tentatively TRBD1 (6 bases). Trimming cost V 7 bases and J 7 bases, with 17 bases left between them. The germline V gene has CDR1 MNHNS and CDR2 SASEGT. The CDR3 sequence is 14 residues long.

The V call is TRBV6-6, the J call TRBJ1-1; 7 nucleotides line up with TRBD1. The V segment lost 6 bases and the J segment 11 bases; nucleotides outside the gene matches: 9. In germline, CDR1 is MNHNY, CDR2 SVGAGI (reference sequence). This CDR3 contains 12 residues. CDR3 DNA sequence: TGTGCCAGCAGCCCGACAGGGAGTGCTGCTTTCTTT. Protein sequence: CASSPTGSAAFF.

V is TRBV19 and J is TRBJ2-7; D is perhaps TRBD2 (6 bases). The CDR3 has 12 residues. The V and J ends lost 7 bases and 4 bases respectively, with 11 bases between them. The V gene's germline CDR1 is LNHDA and CDR2 SQIVND (reference sequence). The chain's CDR3 is CASNSGGYEQYF. CDR3 nucleotides: TGTGCCAGTAATAGCGGTGGGTACGAGCAGTACTTC.

Points on this clone: One end of the junction does not line up with germline, which may come from a read error. V usage is TRBV16 and J usage is TRBJ2-2, with 9 nucleotides matching TRBD1. Per the germline V gene, CDR1 is KGHSY and CDR2 is FQNENV. The CDR3 is 17 amino acids. The CDR3 nucleotides are TGTGCCAGCAGCCAATACGGACAGGGGTTGAACGCCGGGGAGCTGTTTTTT. Translation gives CASSQYGQGLNAGELFF. Variable domain in full (rest from reference TRBV16 and TRBJ2-2): GEEVAQTPKHLVRGEGQKAKLYCAPIKGHSYVFWYQQVLKNEFKFLISFQNENVFDETGMPKERFSAKCLPNSPCSLEIQATKLEDSAVYFCASSQYGQGLNAGELFFGEGSRLTVL.

This clone has only a few counts. The chain recombines TRBV5-6 with TRBJ2-7, with D uncertain. The V end lost 0 bases, the J end lost 2 bases, and 3 bases lay between the germline ends. This CDR3 contains 12 residues. CDR1 and CDR2 (germline): SGHDT, YYEEEE. CDR3 DNA: TGTGCCAGCAGCTTGGCCACCTACGAGCAGTACTTC. It codes for CASSLATYEQYF.

V usage is TRBV11-2 and J usage is TRBJ1-2; D is unresolved. V lost 6 bases to trimming and J lost 3 bases, with 5 bases between them. In germline, CDR1 is SGHAT, CDR2 FQNNGV. This CDR3 spans 11 amino acids. CDR3 region: CASSQDYGYTF. DNA for the CDR3: TGTGCCAGCAGTCAGGACTATGGCTACACCTTC.

In its sample, this clone was seen a few times. The rearrangement links TRBV4-2 to TRBJ1-2; D is unclear. Germline CDR1 and CDR2: LGHNA and YNFKEQ. The V end was cut by 1 base, the J end by 8 bases, with 17 bases between. The CDR3 is made up of 15 amino acids. CDR3 loop: CASSQGPPGARGYTF. CDR3 coding DNA: TGTGCCAGCAGCCAAGGTCCCCCGGGAGCTCGAGGCTACACCTTC.

DNA for the CDR3: TGCGCCAGCTCGGGGACAGGGCACAACTATGGCTACACCTTC. It translates to CASSGTGHNYGYTF. The chain carries TRBV4-1 and TRBJ1-2; 9 nucleotides match TRBD1. Germline CDR1 MGHRA, CDR2 YSYEKL. With 8 bases clipped from V and 2 bases from J, the junction kept 6 bases outside the gene matches. The CDR3 runs to 14 residues.

CDR3 sequence (DNA): TGTGCCAGCAGTGAAGAACAGAACACTGAAGCTTTCTTT. Its protein product is CASSEEQNTEAFF. The V and J genes are TRBV2 and TRBJ1-1; D call uncertain. Trimming removed 1 base at V and 1 base at J, with 4 bases between. The CDR3 contains 13 residues. In germline, CDR1 is SNHLY, CDR2 FYNNEI.

The chain recombines TRBV30 with TRBJ1-6; 8 bases are a match to TRBD1. Trimming cost V 7 bases and J 7 bases; bases outside gene matches: 9. The CDR3 is made up of 14 amino acids. Per germline, CDR1 GTSNPN and CDR2 SVGIG (reference sequence). The CDR3 DNA follows: TGTGCCTCGGACGGACAGGGAGGGAATTCACCCCTCCACTTT. It yields the protein CASDGQGGNSPLHF.

This chain links TRBV6-5 with TRBJ1-1; 7 nucleotides agree with TRBD1. The CDR3 runs to 12 residues. V shed 11 bases, J shed 5 bases, and the junction held 8 bases outside the gene matches. CDR1 MNHEY and CDR2 SVGAGI come from the germline V gene. The CDR3 DNA reads TGTGCCGCTAATCGCAGGGGGACTGAAGCTTTCTTT. Translation gives CAANRRGTEAFF.